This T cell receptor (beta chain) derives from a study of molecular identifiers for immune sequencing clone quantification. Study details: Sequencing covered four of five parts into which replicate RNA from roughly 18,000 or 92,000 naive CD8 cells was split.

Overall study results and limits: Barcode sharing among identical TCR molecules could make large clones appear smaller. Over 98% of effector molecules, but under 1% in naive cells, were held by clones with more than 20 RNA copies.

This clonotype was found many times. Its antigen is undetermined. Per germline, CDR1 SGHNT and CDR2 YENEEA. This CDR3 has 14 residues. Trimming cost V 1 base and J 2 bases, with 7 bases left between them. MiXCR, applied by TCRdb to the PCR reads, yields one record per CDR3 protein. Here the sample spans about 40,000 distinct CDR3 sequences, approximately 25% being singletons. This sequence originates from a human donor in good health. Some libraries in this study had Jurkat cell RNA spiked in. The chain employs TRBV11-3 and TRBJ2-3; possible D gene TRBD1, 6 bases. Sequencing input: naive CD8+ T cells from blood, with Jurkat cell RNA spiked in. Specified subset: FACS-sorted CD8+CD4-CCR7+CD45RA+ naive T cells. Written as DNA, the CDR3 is TGTGCCAGCAGCTTAGGACAGGCCACAGATACGCAGTATTTT. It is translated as CASSLGQATDTQYF.